Sequencing of this T cell receptor (beta chain) was carried out in a study of response to subunit inactivated influenza vaccine. From the RT-PCR reads, TCRdb called clonotypes with MiXCR, one entry per CDR3 protein. The sample has roughly 710,000 distinct CDR3 sequences, 14% seen once. This clonotype was observed many times. Germline CDR1 DFQATT, CDR2 SNEGSKA (reference sequence). The CDR3 is made up of 9 amino acids. The gene calls are TRBV20-1 and TRBJ2-1, with D maybe TRBD2 (6 bases). The sequencing used PBMCs from blood, collected 14 to 15 days before vaccination. This clonotype originated in a man aged 45-60 years who received an inactivated influenza vaccine. The chain's CDR3 is CRAGGEQFF. CDR3 DNA: TGCAGGGCCGGGGGTGAGCAGTTCTTC.